Below, 20 T cell receptor beta chains from the same sample are listed, as sequenced in a study of regulatory T cells in long-lasting Graves disease. Assembly of TCR beta libraries relied on iRepertoire HTBI primers together with Arm-PCR of CDR3 regions. One entry per CDR3 protein results from TCRdb running MiXCR on the multiplex PCR reads. The sample contains a few hundred thousand distinct CDR3 sequences, about 25% of which appear only once. Time point indicated: persistent/refractory GD, antithyroid drugs over 5 years with positive TRAb. After RNA was extracted from PBMCs, the TCR library was made from it. The source material was peripheral blood mononuclear cells (PBMCs), sampled when the disease was refractory, from a patient treated with antithyroid drugs. These TCRs come from a female donor with Graves disease.

The J gene is TRBJ2-5, the V gene TRBV28, with 9 bases aligning to TRBD1. Per germline, CDR1 MDHEN and CDR2 SYDVKM. The CDR3 spans 16 residues. Losses at the gene ends were 7 bases for V and 2 bases for J; bases not matched to a gene: 11. The CDR3 nucleotides read TGTGCCAGCACGACTCCACCGGGACAGGGACAAGAGACCCAGTACTTC. Protein: CASTTPPGQGQETQYF.

Ten or more counts support this clonotype. The chain has TRBV12-3 or TRBV12-4 and TRBJ1-2; no clear D. Trimming left V 1 base short and J 8 bases short, with 8 bases between. The CDR3 totals 12 residues. The CDR3: CASSLGYSGYTF. The CDR3 nucleotides read TGTGCCAGCAGTTTAGGGTATTCCGGCTACACCTTC.

This rearrangement joins TRBV6-9 to TRBJ2-5; D possibly corresponds to TRBD1 (5 bases). There are 14 residues in the CDR3. Germline loops: CDR1 MNHGY, CDR2 SVAAGI. V was trimmed by 3 bases and J by 5 bases, leaving 13 bases between them. This chain's CDR3 is CASSYGRGTETQYF. Here the CDR3 DNA reads TGTGCCAGCAGTTACGGAAGGGGTACGGAGACCCAGTACTTC.

The chain recombines TRBV20-1 with TRBJ1-4, with no clear D. Trimming shortened V by 3 bases and J by 0 bases, and 11 bases separated the two germline ends. Germline V gene data show CDR1 as DFQATT and CDR2 as SNEGSKA (reference sequence). This CDR3 has 15 amino acids. This chain's CDR3 is CSARVNTATNEKLFF. DNA for the CDR3: TGCAGTGCTAGGGTTAACACCGCAACTAATGAAAAACTGTTTTTT.

Remarks on this clonotype: The junction departs from germline at one end; a sequencing error may be responsible. The CDR3, as DNA: TGTGCCTGGAGTGACCGGGACAGCTCCCACAATGAGCAGTTCTTC. Protein product: CAWSDRDSSHNEQFF. The chain couples TRBV30 to TRBJ2-1; 7 bases align to TRBD1. The CDR3 has 15 amino acids. The germline CDR1 and CDR2 sequences are GTSNPN and SVGIG (reference sequence).

This clonotype turned up a few times. The chain is built from TRBV20-1 and TRBJ2-2, with TRBD2 matching 13 bases. CDR1 and CDR2 from the germline V gene are DFQATT and SNEGSKA (reference sequence). The J segment lost 5 bases and the V segment lost 4 bases, leaving 7 bases of the junction unmatched. The CDR3 is made up of 16 amino acids. CDR3: CSANLGTSGVTGELFF. As DNA, the CDR3 is TGCAGTGCTAACTTGGGGACTAGCGGGGTTACCGGGGAGCTGTTTTTT.

The V and J genes are TRBV29-1 and TRBJ2-2, with D unresolved. The CDR3 has 13 amino acids. The V gene lost 6 bases and the J gene lost 7 bases, with 15 bases spanning the gap. Germline CDR1 reads SQVTM; CDR2 reads ANQGSEA. For the CDR3, the DNA is TGCAGCGTCGTAGGTTCTATCTTCGGGGAGCTGTTTTTT. It specifies CSVVGSIFGELFF.

The chain combines TRBV2 with TRBJ1-1; possible D gene TRBD1, 6 bases. Germline values: CDR1 SNHLY, CDR2 FYNNEI. This CDR3 contains 14 residues. V lost 0 bases to trimming and J lost 5 bases, with 10 bases between them. The CDR3 DNA reads TGTGCCAGCAGTGAAGCGTGGCAGGGGACTGAAGCTTTCTTT. Translation: CASSEAWQGTEAFF.

As to this clonotype: A single base is all that separates this from a far larger clone, so a read error is likely. The CDR3 carries no conserved terminal phenylalanine or tryptophan, so it likely arises from a read error. In DNA, the CDR3 is TGTGCCAGCAGTTTACCAGGAGGGGGAGAGACCCAGTACCTC. Protein product: CASSLPGGGETQYL. The rearrangement joins TRBV6-9 to TRBJ2-5, with D tentatively TRBD1 or TRBD2 (6 bases each). The V gene lost 4 bases and the J gene lost 4 bases, with 13 bases spanning the gap. CDR1 and CDR2 from the germline V gene are MNHGY and SVAAGI. The CDR3 sequence is 14 residues long.

This sequence joins TRBV7-3 and TRBJ2-1; 9 nucleotides align to TRBD2. J lost 1 base, V lost 5 bases, and 24 bases had no gene match. Germline lookup yields CDR1 SGHTA and CDR2 FQGTGA. The CDR3 has 22 amino acids. The CDR3 DNA is TGTGCCAGCAGCCAAGACCCTGTACGTCTGGGGGCGGGAGGGGCATCCTACAATGAGCAGTTCTTC. Protein product: CASSQDPVRLGAGGASYNEQFF.

This chain links TRBV20-1 with TRBJ2-7; 12 bases are shared with TRBD2. Germline CDR1 reads DFQATT; CDR2 reads SNEGSKA (reference sequence). The J segment lost 7 bases and the V segment lost 8 bases, leaving 9 bases of the junction unmatched. The CDR3 runs 13 residues. CDR3 loop: CSSRLAGVREQYF. The CDR3 nucleotides are TGCAGTAGTCGACTAGCGGGAGTTCGGGAGCAGTACTTC.

There are a few counts of this clonotype. This rearrangement joins TRBV28 to TRBJ2-7, with TRBD1 matching over 10 bases. The trim removed 8 bases at V and 4 bases at J, leaving 8 bases unmatched. The CDR3 is 14 amino acids. Per germline, CDR1 MDHEN and CDR2 SYDVKM. In DNA, the CDR3 is TGTGCCAGCGCCCCCACGGACAGGGGGTACGAGCAGTACTTC. Amino acid sequence: CASAPTDRGYEQYF.

This clonotype was seen only a few times. The rearrangement uses TRBV7-2 and TRBJ2-5, with 8 bases identical to TRBD1. V was pared by 5 bases and J by 5 bases, with 13 bases of the junction left unmatched. The CDR3 runs to 16 residues. Germline CDR1 reads SGHTA; CDR2 reads FQGNSA. This CDR3 is CASSTLTGDAAETQYF. The CDR3 DNA is TGTGCCAGCAGCACCTTGACAGGGGATGCGGCGGAGACCCAGTACTTC.

This clonotype was seen only a few times. The chain combines TRBV30 with TRBJ1-1, with TRBD1 as a possible D gene (5 bases). This CDR3 has 10 amino acids. Between the trimmed V and J ends, which lost 4 bases and 11 bases, there was a span of 11 bases. Per the germline V gene, CDR1 is GTSNPN and CDR2 is SVGIG (reference sequence). The CDR3 sequence is CAWKRGVAFF. CDR3 coding DNA: TGTGCCTGGAAAAGGGGAGTGGCTTTCTTT.

This chain links TRBV29-1 with TRBJ2-4; possible D gene TRBD2, 5 bases. The V gene lost 7 bases and the J gene lost 3 bases, with 22 bases spanning the gap. Germline V gene sequence: CDR1 SQVTM, CDR2 ANQGSEA. This CDR3 has 16 residues. Here the CDR3 DNA reads TGCAGCGCACTTATCGGAGGACTGGCCTACAAAAACATTCAGTACTTC. Amino acid sequence: CSALIGGLAYKNIQYF.

The CDR3 nucleotides are TGTGCCAGCAGCAAAAGAAATGGACACCCCTCTGGAAACACCATATATTTT. It translates to CASSKRNGHPSGNTIYF. V and J are TRBV5-6 and TRBJ1-3, with a tentative D call TRBD1 (5 bases). CDR1 is SGHDT and CDR2 is YYEEEE in the germline V gene. The V gene lost 4 bases and the J gene lost 0 bases, with 17 bases spanning the gap. The CDR3 is 17 residues long.

This clonotype was seen a few times. The chain couples TRBV6-1 to TRBJ2-7; D is perhaps TRBD2 (6 bases). The CDR3 loop spans 13 amino acids. CDR1 and CDR2 (germline): MNHNS, SASEGT. V shed 6 bases and J shed 1 base, with 10 bases lying between them. The CDR3 DNA reads TGTGCCAGCAGGGGGGGTGATTCCTACGAGCAGTACTTC. It yields the protein CASRGGDSYEQYF.

The CDR3 region is CASSPWGSHTGELFF. CDR3 in DNA: TGTGCCAGCAGCCCCTGGGGGAGTCATACCGGGGAGCTGTTTTTT. The chain employs TRBV11-3 and TRBJ2-2; D is possibly TRBD1 or TRBD2 (5 bases each). Between the trimmed V and J ends, which lost 5 bases and 5 bases, there was a span of 15 bases. The CDR3 length is 15 residues. CDR1 is SGHNT, CDR2 YENEEA, per germline. Using reference TRBV11-3 and TRBJ2-2 for the parts outside the CDR3, the full variable domain is EAGVVQSPRYKIIEKKQPVAFWCNPISGHNTLYWYLQNLGQGPELLIRYENEEAVDDSQLPKDRFSAERLKGVDSTLKIQPAELGDSAVYLCASSPWGSHTGELFFGEGSRLTVL.

The chain carries TRBV29-1 and TRBJ1-5; D perhaps matches TRBD1 (5 bases). Germline V CDR1 and CDR2: SQVTM, ANQGSEA. The CDR3 contains 13 residues. V was cut by 7 bases and J by 4 bases, with 14 bases left in between. The CDR3 reads CSAGEGTNQPQHF. CDR3 nucleotides: TGCAGCGCCGGGGAGGGGACTAATCAGCCCCAGCATTTT.

The CDR3 protein is CASSYSIPGLAALSYEQYF. DNA of the CDR3: TGTGCCAGCAGTTACTCGATCCCGGGACTAGCGGCTCTTTCCTACGAGCAGTACTTC. The J gene is TRBJ2-7, the V gene TRBV6-5, with 11 bases fitting TRBD2. This CDR3 comprises 19 residues. Germline CDR1 is MNHEY and CDR2 is SVGAGI. With V trimmed by 0 bases and J by 1 base, 11 bases remained unmatched.